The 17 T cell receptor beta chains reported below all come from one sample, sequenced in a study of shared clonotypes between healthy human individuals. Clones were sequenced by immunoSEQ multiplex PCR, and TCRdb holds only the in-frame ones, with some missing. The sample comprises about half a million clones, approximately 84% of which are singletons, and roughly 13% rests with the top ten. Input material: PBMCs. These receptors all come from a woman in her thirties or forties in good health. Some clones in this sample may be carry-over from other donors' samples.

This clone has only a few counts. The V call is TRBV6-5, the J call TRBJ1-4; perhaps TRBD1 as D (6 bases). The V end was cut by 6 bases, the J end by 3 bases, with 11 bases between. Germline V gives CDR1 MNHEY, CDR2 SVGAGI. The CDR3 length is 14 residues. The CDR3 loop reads CASSRGYANEKLFF. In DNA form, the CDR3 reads TGTGCCAGCAGCAGGGGATACGCTAATGAAAAACTGTTTTTT.

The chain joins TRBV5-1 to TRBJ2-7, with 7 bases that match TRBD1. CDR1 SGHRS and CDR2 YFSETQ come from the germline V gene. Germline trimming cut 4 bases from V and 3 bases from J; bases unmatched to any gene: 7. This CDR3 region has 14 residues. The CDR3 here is CASSQTGPNYEQYF. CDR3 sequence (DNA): TGCGCCAGCAGCCAGACAGGGCCCAACTACGAGCAGTACTTC.

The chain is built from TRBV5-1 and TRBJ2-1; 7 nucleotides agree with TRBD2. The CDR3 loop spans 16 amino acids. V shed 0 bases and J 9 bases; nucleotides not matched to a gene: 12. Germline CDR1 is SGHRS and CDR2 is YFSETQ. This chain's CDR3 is CASSLGQSGGVGEQFF. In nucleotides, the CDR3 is TGCGCCAGCAGCTTGGGGCAATCGGGAGGTGTTGGTGAGCAGTTCTTC.

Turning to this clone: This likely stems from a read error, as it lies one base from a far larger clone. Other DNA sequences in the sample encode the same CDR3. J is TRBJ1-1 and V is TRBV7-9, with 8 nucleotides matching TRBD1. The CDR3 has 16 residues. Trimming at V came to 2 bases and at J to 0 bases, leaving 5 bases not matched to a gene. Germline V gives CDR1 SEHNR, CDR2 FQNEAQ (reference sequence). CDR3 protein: CASSLRTGGMNTEAFF. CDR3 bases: TGTGCCAGCAGCTTACGAACAGGGGGGATGAACACTGAAGCTTTCTTT.

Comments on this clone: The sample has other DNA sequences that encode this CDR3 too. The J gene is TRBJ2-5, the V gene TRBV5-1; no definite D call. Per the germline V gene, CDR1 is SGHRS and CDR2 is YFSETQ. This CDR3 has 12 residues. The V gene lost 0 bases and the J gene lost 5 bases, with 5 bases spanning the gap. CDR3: CASSLASETQYF. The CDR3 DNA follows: TGCGCCAGCAGCTTGGCCTCTGAGACCCAGTACTTC.

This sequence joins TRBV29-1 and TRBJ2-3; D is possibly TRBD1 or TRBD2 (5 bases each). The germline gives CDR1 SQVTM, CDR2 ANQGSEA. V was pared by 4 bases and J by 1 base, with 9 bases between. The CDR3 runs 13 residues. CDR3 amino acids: CSVGDLGTDTQYF. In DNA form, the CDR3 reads TGCAGCGTTGGGGACCTAGGCACAGATACGCAGTATTTT.

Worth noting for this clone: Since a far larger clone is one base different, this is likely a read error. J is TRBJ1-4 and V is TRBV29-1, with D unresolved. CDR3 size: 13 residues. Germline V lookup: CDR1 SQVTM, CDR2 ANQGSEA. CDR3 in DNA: TGCAGCGTCCGAAAGTCTCCGAATGAAAAACTGTCTTTT. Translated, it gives CSVRKSPNEKLSF.

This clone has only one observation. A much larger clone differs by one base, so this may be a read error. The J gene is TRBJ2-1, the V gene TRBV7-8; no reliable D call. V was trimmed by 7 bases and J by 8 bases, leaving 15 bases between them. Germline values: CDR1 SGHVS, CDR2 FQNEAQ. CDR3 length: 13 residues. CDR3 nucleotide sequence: TGTGCCAGCAACCCCCCTGCTCGGGATGAGCAGTTCTTC. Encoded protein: CASNPPARDEQFF.

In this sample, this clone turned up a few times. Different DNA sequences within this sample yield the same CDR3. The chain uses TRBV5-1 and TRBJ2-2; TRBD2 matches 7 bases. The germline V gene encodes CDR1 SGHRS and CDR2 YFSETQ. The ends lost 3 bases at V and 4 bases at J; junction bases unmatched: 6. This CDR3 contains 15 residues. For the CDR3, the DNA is TGCGCCAGCAGCTGGGGGGGAACAGGCACCGGGGAGCTGTTTTTT. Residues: CASSWGGTGTGELFF.

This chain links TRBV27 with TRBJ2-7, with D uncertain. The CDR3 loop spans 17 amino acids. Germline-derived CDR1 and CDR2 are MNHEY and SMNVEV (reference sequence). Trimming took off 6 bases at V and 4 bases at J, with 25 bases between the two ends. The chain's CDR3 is CASSPYPGVKARYEQYF. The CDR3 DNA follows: TGTGCCAGCAGCCCTTACCCAGGAGTAAAGGCCCGGTACGAGCAGTACTTC.

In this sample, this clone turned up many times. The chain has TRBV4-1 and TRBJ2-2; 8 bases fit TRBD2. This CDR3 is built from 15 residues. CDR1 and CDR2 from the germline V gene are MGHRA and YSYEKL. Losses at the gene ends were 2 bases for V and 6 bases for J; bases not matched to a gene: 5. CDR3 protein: CASSQNLGGAGELFF. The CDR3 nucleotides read TGCGCCAGCAGCCAAAACCTCGGGGGGGCCGGGGAGCTGTTTTTT.

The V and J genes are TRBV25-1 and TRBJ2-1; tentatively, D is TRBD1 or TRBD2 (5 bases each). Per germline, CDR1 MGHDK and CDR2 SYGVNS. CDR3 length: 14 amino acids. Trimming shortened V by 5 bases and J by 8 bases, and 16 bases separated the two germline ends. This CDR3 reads CASSPSPRGDEQFF. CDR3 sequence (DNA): TGTGCCAGCAGTCCATCCCCCCGGGGCGATGAGCAGTTCTTC.

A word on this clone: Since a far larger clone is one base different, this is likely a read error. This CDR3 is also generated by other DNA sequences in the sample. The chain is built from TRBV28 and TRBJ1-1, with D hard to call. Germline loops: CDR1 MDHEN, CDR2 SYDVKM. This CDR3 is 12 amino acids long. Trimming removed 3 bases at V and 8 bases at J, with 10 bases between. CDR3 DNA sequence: TGTGCCAGCAGTTTCCCCAGTACCGAAGCTTTCTTT. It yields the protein CASSFPSTEAFF.

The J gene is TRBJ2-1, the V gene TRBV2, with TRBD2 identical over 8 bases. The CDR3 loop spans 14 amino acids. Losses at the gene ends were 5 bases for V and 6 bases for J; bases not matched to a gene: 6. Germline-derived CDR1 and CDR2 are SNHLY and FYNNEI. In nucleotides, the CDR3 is TGTGCCAGCAGTAAAGTAGCGGGAAGCAATGAGCAGTTCTTC. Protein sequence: CASSKVAGSNEQFF.

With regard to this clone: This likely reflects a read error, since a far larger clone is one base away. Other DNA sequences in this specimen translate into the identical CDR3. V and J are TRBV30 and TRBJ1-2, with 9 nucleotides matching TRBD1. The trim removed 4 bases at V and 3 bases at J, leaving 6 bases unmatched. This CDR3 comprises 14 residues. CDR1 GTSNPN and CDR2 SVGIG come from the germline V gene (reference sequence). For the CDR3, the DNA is TGTGCCTGGACCCGTACAGGGGGCGACTATGGCTACACCTTC. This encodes CAWTRTGGDYGYTF.

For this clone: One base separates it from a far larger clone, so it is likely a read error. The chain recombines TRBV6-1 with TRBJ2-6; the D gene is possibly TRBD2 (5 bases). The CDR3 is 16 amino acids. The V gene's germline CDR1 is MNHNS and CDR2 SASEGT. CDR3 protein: CASSELDFSGVNVLTF. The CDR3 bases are TGTGCCAGCAGTGAATTGGACTTCTCTGGGGTCAACGTCCTGACTTTC.

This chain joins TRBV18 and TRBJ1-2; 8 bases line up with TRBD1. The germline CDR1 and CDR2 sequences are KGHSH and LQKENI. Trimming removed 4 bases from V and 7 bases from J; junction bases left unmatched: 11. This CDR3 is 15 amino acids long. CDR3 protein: CASSRTGQEFLGYTF. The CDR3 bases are TGTGCCAGCTCACGAACGGGACAGGAATTTCTTGGCTACACCTTC. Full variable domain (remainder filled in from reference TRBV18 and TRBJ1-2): NAGVMQNPRHLVRRRGQEARLRCSPMKGHSHVYWYRQLPEEGLKFMVYLQKENIIDESGMPKERFSAEFPKEGPSILRIQQVVRGDSAAYFCASSRTGQEFLGYTFGSGTRLTVV.